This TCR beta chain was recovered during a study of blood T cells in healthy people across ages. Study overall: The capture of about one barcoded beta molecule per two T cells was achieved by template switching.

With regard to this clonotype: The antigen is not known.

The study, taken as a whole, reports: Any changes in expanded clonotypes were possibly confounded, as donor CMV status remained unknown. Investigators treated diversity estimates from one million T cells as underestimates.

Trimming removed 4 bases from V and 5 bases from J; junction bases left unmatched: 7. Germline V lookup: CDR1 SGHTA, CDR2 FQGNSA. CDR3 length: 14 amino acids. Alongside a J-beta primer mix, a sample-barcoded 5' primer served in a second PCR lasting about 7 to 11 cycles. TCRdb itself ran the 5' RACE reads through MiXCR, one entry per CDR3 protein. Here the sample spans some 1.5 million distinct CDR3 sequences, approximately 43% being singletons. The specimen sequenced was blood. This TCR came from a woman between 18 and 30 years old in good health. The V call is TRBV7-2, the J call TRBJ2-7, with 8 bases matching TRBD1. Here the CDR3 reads CASSSDRVANEQYF. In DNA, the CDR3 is TGTGCCAGCAGCTCGGACAGGGTAGCGAACGAGCAGTACTTC.